This T cell receptor beta chain is drawn from a study of tumor-infiltrating lymphocytes in primary liver carcinoma. About the study: Patients, male and female, were 30 to 69 years old.

Study-wide results and caveats: Tumors significantly exceeded blood in top-250-clone fraction (p = 0.039).

Bulk tissue was left unsorted, and RNA and DNA were co-extracted from 20-30 mg of it. The V gene lost 5 bases and the J gene lost 4 bases, with 17 bases spanning the gap. Germline V gives CDR1 SQVTM, CDR2 ANQGSEA. This CDR3 is 14 amino acids long. TCR beta cDNA was made from 400 to 500 ng total RNA with a constant-region primer. Three rounds of nested multiplex PCR with slightly modified ARM-PCR produced TCR beta libraries. For approximately 9 cycles apiece, the opening two PCR rounds ran with TRBV1-TRBV30 forward primers and a C-beta reverse primer. TCRdb independently ran MiXCR on the multiplex PCR reads; one entry per CDR3 protein. The repertoire holds tens of thousands of distinct CDR3 sequences, with approximately 72% as singletons. This clonotype was detected many times. What it recognizes is unknown.

Sequencing used liver tumor tissue from sampling region 1. Subset: tumor region T1, superior pole. This TCR was recovered from a man aged 35-49 years with primary liver carcinoma and hepatitis B virus infection. The chain has TRBV29-1 and TRBJ2-5; tentatively, D is TRBD1 (6 bases). The DNA of the CDR3 is TGCAGCGTTCTTGTTAACGCAGGGGTAGAGACCCAGTACTTC. It translates to CSVLVNAGVETQYF.